This TCR beta chain derives from a study of Ad26.COV2.S vaccination and SARS-CoV-2 variants. Looked up from germline, CDR1 is LNHDA and CDR2 is SQIVND (reference sequence). The CDR3 is 14 residues long. V was pared by 3 bases and J by 9 bases, with 12 bases between. Treatment in this sample: approximately 18 received Ad26.COV2.S at low or high dose, single or two shots; roughly 5 received placebo; per-sample allocation not given. Collection of the samples took place on day 63 after the first injection of vaccine or placebo. Assay: immunoSEQ multiplex PCR; the TCRdb copy retains only in-frame clones and omits some. The data contain roughly 460,000 clones, 80% to 90% of them singletons. In this sample, this clone turned up a few times.

This TCR derives from a person aged 18-60 years who received the Ad26.COV2.S COVID-19 vaccine or a placebo. The rearrangement links TRBV19 to TRBJ1-6; perhaps TRBD1 as D (5 bases). Sequenced material: peripheral blood, taken in a trial of Ad26.COV2.S vaccine versus placebo. Here the CDR3 reads CASSIGGDGSPLHF. As DNA, the CDR3 is TGTGCCAGTAGTATTGGAGGGGACGGTTCACCCCTCCACTTT. Combining the CDR3 with reference TRBV19 and TRBJ1-6 gives the whole variable domain DGGITQSPKYLFRKEGQNVTLSCEQNLNHDAMYWYRQDPGQGLRLIYYSQIVNDFQKGDIAEGYSVSREKKESFPLTVTSAQKNPTAFYLCASSIGGDGSPLHFGNGTRLTVT.